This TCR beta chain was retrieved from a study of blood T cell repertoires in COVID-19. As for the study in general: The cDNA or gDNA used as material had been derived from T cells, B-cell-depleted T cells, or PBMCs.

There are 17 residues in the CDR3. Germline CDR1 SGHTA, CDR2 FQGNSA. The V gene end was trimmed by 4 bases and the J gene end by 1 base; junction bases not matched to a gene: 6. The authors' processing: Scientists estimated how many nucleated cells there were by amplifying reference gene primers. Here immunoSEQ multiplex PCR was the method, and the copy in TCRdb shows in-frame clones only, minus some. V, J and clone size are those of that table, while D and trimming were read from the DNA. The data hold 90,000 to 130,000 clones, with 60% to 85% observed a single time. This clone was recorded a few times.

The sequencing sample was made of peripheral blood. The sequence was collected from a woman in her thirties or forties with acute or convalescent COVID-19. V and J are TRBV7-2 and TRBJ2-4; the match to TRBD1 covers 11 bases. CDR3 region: CASSWTGGSGAKNIQYF. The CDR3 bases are TGTGCCAGCAGCTGGACAGGGGGCTCTGGGGCCAAAAACATTCAGTACTTC.